This entry lists 18 T cell receptor beta chains sequenced from one sample in a study of T cell repertoires in cytomegalovirus infection. TCRdb reprocessed the reads via MiXCR and lists one record per CDR3 protein. The sample holds over 150,000 distinct CDR3 sequences; about 18% are singletons and the top ten take about 25%. Sequences were obtained from CD8+ T cells from PBMCs. The origin of the receptors is a human donor in good health (CMV status not recorded). Some clones in this sample may be carry-over from other donors' samples.

V gene TRBV29-1 combines with J gene TRBJ1-1; 8 bases are shared with TRBD1. The CDR3 is made up of 13 amino acids. Germline values: CDR1 SQVTM, CDR2 ANQGSEA. The V and J ends lost 7 bases and 0 bases, in that order; junction bases with no gene match: 4. The CDR3 sequence: CSGTDRVNTEAFF. In DNA form, the CDR3 reads TGCAGCGGGACGGACAGGGTGAACACTGAAGCTTTCTTT.

The chain uses TRBV9 and TRBJ2-5; D is possibly TRBD2 (6 bases). Germline V gives CDR1 SGDLS, CDR2 YYNGEE. The CDR3 is 18 residues long. Trimming removed 5 bases at V and 2 bases at J, with 25 bases between. As DNA, the CDR3 is TGTGCCAGCAGTCCAGGGCTCTTACCGGGGGAACTACAAGAGACCCAGTACTTC. Amino acids: CASSPGLLPGELQETQYF.

In its sample, this clonotype was seen a few times. The chain carries TRBV20-1 and TRBJ2-7; TRBD1 matches 9 bases. Looked up from germline, CDR1 is DFQATT and CDR2 is SNEGSKA (reference sequence). The CDR3 extends over 15 amino acids. The trim removed 2 bases at V and 4 bases at J, leaving 9 bases unmatched. The CDR3 here is CSARPIGTGSYEQYF. The CDR3 DNA follows: TGCAGTGCTAGACCTATCGGGACAGGGTCTTACGAGCAGTACTTC.

This clonotype was observed a handful of times. The chain has TRBV20-1 and TRBJ2-3; no clear D gene. V was clipped by 6 bases and J by 4 bases, with 17 bases between them. Germline assignment: CDR1 DFQATT and CDR2 SNEGSKA (reference sequence). The CDR3 consists of 14 residues. CDR3 region: CSAPGPPRADTQYF. The CDR3 DNA reads TGCAGTGCACCCGGGCCACCACGCGCAGATACGCAGTATTTT.

The chain carries TRBV7-9 and TRBJ2-5, with 9 bases aligning to TRBD1. There are 14 residues in the CDR3. From germline, CDR1 is SEHNR and CDR2 FQNEAQ (reference sequence). J lost 4 bases, V lost 2 bases, and 2 bases had no gene match. For the CDR3, the DNA is TGTGCCAGCAGCTTAATGGACAGGGGAGAGACCCAGTACTTC. Protein product: CASSLMDRGETQYF.

This clonotype was observed a handful of times. The V gene is TRBV12-3 or TRBV12-4, the J gene TRBJ1-5, with D possibly TRBD1 on 5 matching bases. The V end lost 4 bases, the J end lost 3 bases, and 13 bases lay between the germline ends. The CDR3 extends over 15 amino acids. The CDR3 nucleotides read TGTGCCAGCAGTTCCGGGACGGTAGTCAATCAGCCCCAGCATTTT. Its protein product is CASSSGTVVNQPQHF.

This clonotype was counted at least ten times. The chain has TRBV7-2 and TRBJ2-5; 8 nucleotides align to TRBD1. Trimming cost V 6 bases and J 5 bases; bases outside gene matches: 14. The germline V gene encodes CDR1 SGHTA and CDR2 FQGNSA. The CDR3 consists of 16 residues. CDR3 bases: TGTGCCAGCAGGTCGGACAGGGAAATAGATCAGGAGACCCAGTACTTC. It translates to CASRSDREIDQETQYF.

J is TRBJ1-4 and V is TRBV20-1; TRBD1 might be the D (5 bases). V lost 5 bases, J lost 4 bases, and 14 bases lay in between. The germline gives CDR1 DFQATT, CDR2 SNEGSKA (reference sequence). The CDR3 is 14 amino acids. This CDR3 is CSAGYRDGNEKLFF. The CDR3 region has the DNA TGCAGTGCTGGTTACCGGGACGGTAATGAAAAACTGTTTTTT.

V usage is TRBV30 and J usage is TRBJ1-1; a weak D match, TRBD1 (5 bases). There are 11 residues in the CDR3. Germline CDR1 GTSNPN, CDR2 SVGIG (reference sequence). Trimming took 3 bases from V and 7 from J, leaving 9 bases between them. The CDR3 coding sequence is TGTGCCTGGAGCCCAGGGCTTGAAGCTTTCTTT. Its protein product is CAWSPGLEAFF.

The chain combines TRBV15 with TRBJ1-4; possibly TRBD1 for D (6 bases). Germline assignment: CDR1 LNHNV and CDR2 YYDKDF (reference sequence). The CDR3 runs 15 residues. Trimming removed 3 bases from V and 6 bases from J, with 14 bases in between. The CDR3 bases are TGTGCCACCAGCAGGGAAGGGGGGTTGGATGAAAAACTGTTTTTT. Residues: CATSREGGLDEKLFF. The full variable domain, with the rest looked up from reference TRBV15 and TRBJ1-4, is DAMVIQNPRYQVTQFGKPVTLSCSQTLNHNVMYWYQQKSSQAPKLLFHYYDKDFNNEADTPDNFQSRRPNTSFCFLDIRSPGLGDTAMYLCATSREGGLDEKLFFGSGTQLSVL.

CDR3 sequence (DNA): TGCAGTGCTAGTGGTAGTACTAGCGGGAACAGAGATACGCAGTATTTT. Its protein is CSASGSTSGNRDTQYF. V and J are TRBV20-1 and TRBJ2-3; TRBD2 agrees at 10 bases. V gave up 3 bases and J gave up 5 bases; unmatched junction bases: 11. This CDR3 spans 16 amino acids. Germline-derived CDR1 and CDR2 are DFQATT and SNEGSKA (reference sequence).

This clonotype appeared a few times. The J gene is TRBJ1-1, the V gene TRBV4-1; TRBD1 is a possible D gene (5 bases). The CDR3 has 11 residues. The V end lost 7 bases, the J end lost 7 bases, and 10 bases lay between the germline ends. Germline V gene sequence: CDR1 MGHRA, CDR2 YSYEKL. CDR3 residues: CASTQGREAFF. The DNA of the CDR3 is TGCGCCAGCACCCAGGGACGTGAAGCTTTCTTT.

This clonotype was seen many times. This sequence joins TRBV7-2 and TRBJ2-5; no reliable D call. This CDR3 spans 14 amino acids. V lost 5 bases to trimming and J lost 1 base, with 11 bases between them. Germline V gene data show CDR1 as SGHTA and CDR2 as FQGNSA. The CDR3 is CASSRGRFQETQYF. The CDR3 DNA sequence: TGTGCCAGCAGCCGAGGACGGTTCCAAGAGACCCAGTACTTC. The full variable domain, completed using reference TRBV7-2 and TRBJ2-5, is GAGVSQSPSNKVTEKGKDVELRCDPISGHTALYWYRQSLGQGLEFLIYFQGNSAPDKSGLPSDRFSAERTGGSVSTLTIQRTQQEDSAVYLCASSRGRFQETQYFGPGTRLLVL.

This rearrangement joins TRBV11-1 to TRBJ1-5; D unresolved. The CDR3 contains 12 residues. Germline CDR1 SGHAT, CDR2 FQDESV (reference sequence). The V gene lost 5 bases and the J gene lost 9 bases, with 11 bases spanning the gap. The CDR3 nucleotides read TGTGCCAGCAGCCACGTCGGGAGGCCCCAGCATTTT. Translated: CASSHVGRPQHF.

This clonotype was seen a few times. The chain couples TRBV7-6 to TRBJ1-4; 10 positions match TRBD1. The germline gives CDR1 SGHVS, CDR2 FNYEAQ. This CDR3 is 15 amino acids long. The trim removed 5 bases at V and 7 bases at J, leaving 7 bases unmatched. The CDR3 nucleotides are TGTGCCAGCAGCCCCCGGGACAGGGGAGGTGAAAAACTGTTTTTT. It codes for CASSPRDRGGEKLFF.

V is TRBV7-9 and J is TRBJ2-1; D could derive from TRBD1 or TRBD2 (6 bases each). Trimming took off 11 bases at V and 2 bases at J, with 19 bases between the two ends. This CDR3 has 15 amino acids. Per the germline V gene, CDR1 is SEHNR and CDR2 is FQNEAQ (reference sequence). The CDR3 coding sequence is TGTGCCTCCCACGAGGGGGGTGGGGCCTACAATGAGCAGTTCTTC. This encodes CASHEGGGAYNEQFF.

The CDR3 DNA is TGTGCCAGCAGCTCTCGGGACAGGCGCACAGATACGCAGTATTTT. This encodes CASSSRDRRTDTQYF. The chain carries TRBV7-9 and TRBJ2-3, with 8 bases fitting TRBD1. Germline assignment: CDR1 SEHNR and CDR2 FQNEAQ (reference sequence). This CDR3 is built from 15 residues. J was trimmed by 1 base and V by 4 bases; bases with no gene match: 4.

This clonotype turned up a few times. The rearrangement joins TRBV7-9 to TRBJ1-5; D is unclear. The CDR3 runs to 15 residues. Germline V gene lookup returns CDR1 SEHNR and CDR2 FQNEAQ (reference sequence). V gave up 0 bases and J gave up 3 bases, with 9 bases separating them. For the CDR3, the DNA is TGTGCCAGCAGCTTAGCAGGGAGGTCCAATCAGCCCCAGCATTTT. Its protein is CASSLAGRSNQPQHF.